This T cell receptor beta chain was obtained from a study of cytomegalovirus exposure and HLA in healthy donors. Study background: Early released data had tens of millions of unique TCRs, all coming from HLA-typed donors. Broader study findings: Later analysis revealed greater clonal expansion in HLA-associated TCR beta chains than in equally common others. Using a false discovery rate of 0.05, a later analysis showed that 15,000 to 20,000 TCR beta sequences were associated with HLA alleles. There were some public TCRs occurring in many donors, but most TCR sequences were rare.

A word on this clone: Its antigen remains unknown.

The PCR used 60 Vbeta and 13 Jbeta primers. The data were produced by immunoSEQ multiplex PCR, yet TCRdb's version contains in-frame clones alone and is incomplete. The data contain 74,000 or so clones, around 80% of them singletons. The CDR3 totals 14 residues. The V end was cut by 1 base, the J end by 2 bases, with 10 bases between. The germline CDR1 and CDR2 sequences are SGHTS and YDEGEE. The genes are TRBV5-8 and TRBJ2-7, with D possibly being TRBD2 (5 bases). Source material: PBMCs. The receptor's source is a man aged 45-60 years in good health and CMV-seropositive. CDR3 nucleotide sequence: TGTGCCAGCAGCTTGCGGCTAGCCCCCTACGAGCAGTACTTC. Residues: CASSLRLAPYEQYF.